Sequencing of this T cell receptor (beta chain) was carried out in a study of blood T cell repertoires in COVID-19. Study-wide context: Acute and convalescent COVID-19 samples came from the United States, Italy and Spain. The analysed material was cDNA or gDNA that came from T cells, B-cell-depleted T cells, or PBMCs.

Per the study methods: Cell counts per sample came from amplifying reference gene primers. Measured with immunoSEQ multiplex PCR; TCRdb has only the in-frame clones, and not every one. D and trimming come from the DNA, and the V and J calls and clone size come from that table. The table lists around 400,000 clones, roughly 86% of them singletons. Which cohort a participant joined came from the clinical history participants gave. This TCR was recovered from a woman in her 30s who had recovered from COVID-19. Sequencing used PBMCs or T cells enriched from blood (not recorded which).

CDR3 in DNA: TGTGCCTTTGTTGCCCAGACAAGCGGGACCCACGAGCAGTACTTC. The encoded protein is CAFVAQTSGTHEQYF. The chain links TRBV30 to TRBJ2-7; 7 nucleotides line up with TRBD2. The CDR3 sequence is 15 residues long. V was pared by 7 bases and J by 5 bases, with 17 bases of the junction left unmatched. Germline loops: CDR1 GTSNPN, CDR2 SVGIG (reference sequence).